This T cell receptor beta chain was recovered during a study of cytomegalovirus exposure and HLA in healthy donors (TCRdb year 2017). With respect to the entire study: According to an earlier analysis of 587 of the donors, about 179 million T cells yielded 117 million unique TCR beta sequences and approximately 280 Gb of sequence data. Every repertoire in the discovery cohort had been generated on one and the same sequencing platform. The study combined high-throughput TCR immunosequencing, statistical association of individual TCRs with disease status, and machine learning to predict cytomegalovirus infection status. Among 300 to 450 genotyped donors of the cohort, an average of around 240,000 unique TCR beta nucleotide sequences were sequenced per donor, 15% to 20% of them non-productive. Rather than using new phenotypic data, the later analysis identified candidate immune exposures from TCR beta sequences and from how often those sequences occurred across donors. An earlier analysis of 587 of the donors applied high-throughput TCR beta sequencing to assess whether each TCR beta V gene segment acted as functional or pseudogenic. Typing coverage varied by locus: about 620-630 donors for A, B, C, DRB1 and DQB1; approximately 520 for DQA1; some 610 for DPA1; approximately 470 for DPB1. The study aimed to test whether signatures of past pathogen exposure could be identified by cataloging public T cell receptors. Genome-wide SNP genotypes for about 65% of the 666 donors were used in a later genetic analysis, which treated that subset as a discovery cohort. HLA typing covered class I and class II loci at four-digit resolution. Donor age, sex, ethnicity and CMV serostatus were compiled together with the repertoire data. Along with the approximately 650-subject first cohort, a separate validation cohort of roughly 110 different subjects was used. Four to six DR-DQ haplotypes were handled as single units for association and clustering because linkage in the cohort was strong. Among the approximately 400 genotyped donors, around 81% belonged to the genetic ancestry cluster associated with self-reported Caucasian donors. Roughly 300 gigabases of sequencing data and tens of millions of unique TCR sequences were included in an early release covering about 600 HLA-typed donors. A later analysis re-analyzed previously published TCR beta repertoires from hundreds of donors and added high-resolution HLA genotyping to study TCR occurrence patterns. Using immunosequencing, the study profiled T cell repertoires from fewer than 850 subjects and related those repertoires to cytomegalovirus serostatus. Study-level results and caveats: The classifier was reported to diagnose cytomegalovirus status with high specificity and sensitivity in both the original and validation cohorts. In a later analysis, the rate of TCR association differed among HLA loci, with DRB1 alleles having the most associated TCRs and HLA-C alleles having the fewest. Because the 87-base-pair reads could not distinguish some IMGT-functional V segments, including TRBV6-2 and TRBV6-3, those segments were excluded. The earlier analysis of fewer than 750 of the donors excluded roughly 17 rarely observed V segments, including chromosome 9 orphons, because counts were too low. Correlated functional status among segregating V segments might be attributable to linkage disequilibrium, but an unknown experimental factor could not be ruled out. Roughly uniform sequencing depth across donors was assumed in presence/absence analyses, although this assumption may not hold. A total of roughly 160 TCR beta chains were listed by the study as associated with cytomegalovirus. In a later genetic analysis, fewer N-insertions in productive TCRs were reported among donors in an Asian-associated ancestry cluster than the roughly 670-donor mean. Assigning TCR associations to individual alleles was difficult when HLA alleles, especially DR and DQ, strongly co-occurred. HLA typing was unavailable for some donors at each locus, so association tests used only the typed subset. According to a later analysis, parvovirus B19, influenza, CMV and Epstein-Barr virus appeared linked to several top co-occurrence clusters. Immune exposure information for the cohort was limited to CMV serostatus. It was suggested by the authors that the approach could potentially be generalized to other disease states and immunological phenotypes. According to a later analysis, most CMV-associated TCR beta chains appeared to be HLA-restricted, and the HLA associations seemed to be driven largely by CMV exposure. In a later genetic analysis, a missense DCLRE1C variant was associated with V-gene and J-gene trimming of TCR beta chains, and the association was replicated in an independent cohort. Most TCR sequences were observed very rarely across donors, whereas some public TCRs were present in many individuals. A further reported finding was that TCR beta sequences accurately predicted the HLA-A and HLA-B alleles for most subjects in the first cohort. Compared with equally common non-associated chains, HLA-associated TCR beta chains in a later analysis were more clonally expanded and had lower generation probabilities. Only TCR beta chains were sequenced in this cohort, and the absence of alpha or paired-chain data limited detectable features. An earlier analysis of 450 to 750 of the donors showed that most TCR beta V segments appeared in productive rearrangements either about 87% or about 30% of the time, which broadly matched IMGT annotations. In vitro tests confirmed that a few of the cytomegalovirus-associated TCR beta chains recognize cytomegalovirus antigens. The sequencing pipeline was judged likely to have produced a cluster of highly shared sequence variants as a technical artifact. A later analysis associated about 16,000 TCR beta sequences with specific HLA alleles at a false discovery rate of 0.05.

Reading from cysteine to phenylalanine, the CDR3 counts 15 amino acids. Only the CDR3 DNA is retained, 45 bases long and in frame from the first base. The V end loses 5 bases and the J end loses 0 bases, and a stretch of 14 bases separates them. Per the germline V gene (reference sequence), GTSNPN is the CDR1 and SVGIG is the CDR2. Worth noting for this clone: Its cognate antigen has yet to be identified. No much larger clone exists at a distance of one base, and base qualities are not known.

The cohort comprised 710 or so healthy bone marrow donors. At the time of sampling, all cohort members were nominally healthy, though unrecorded immune exposures were likely present. The donor tested CMV seropositive and was one of the 289 seropositive cohort members. A peripheral blood sample was provided by each donor, and peripheral blood mononuclear cells were used for TCR beta sequencing. The Qiagen DNeasy Blood Extraction Kit was used to extract genomic DNA from the blood cell samples. Libraries were prepared through the immunoSEQ multiplex PCR assay. A mixture of 60 forward primers for TCR Vbeta segments and 13 reverse primers for TCR Jbeta segments was used in the multiplex PCR. A multiplex PCR assay on genomic DNA amplified the CDR3 region of rearranged TCR beta genes. On the Illumina HiSeq System, the amplified TCR beta libraries were sequenced as 87-base-pair reads. As for the authors' bioinformatics: A later analysis tallied 70 million to 100 million unique TCR beta chains across the 666 repertoires, and approximately 12 million of those chains were shared by two or more donors. To remove PCR and sequencing errors, raw reads were error-corrected and collapsed into unique sequences using a nearest-neighbor algorithm that merged closely related sequences. CDR3 sequences were aligned to IMGT reference sequences to assign V, D and J gene segments. For a sequence to be retained, a match of at least six nucleotides was required to both a V gene segment and a J gene segment. A rearrangement counted as productive if the CDR3 had no stop codons and remained in frame with V and J, and every other rearrangement counted as non-productive. CDR3 was defined by IMGT convention, running from the second conserved V-encoded cysteine to the conserved J-encoded phenylalanine. Sequences without an unambiguous match to a single V gene segment were excluded from the earlier analysis of about 640 of the donors. In an earlier analysis of about 590 of the donors, a V segment was called functional when productive rearrangements were above 56.7%, and segregating when the standard deviation between donors exceeded 5%. A statistical classification framework was built for diagnosing cytomegalovirus status from the catalog of TCR beta chain sequences. In a later analysis, V and J genes were assigned by comparing TCR nucleotide sequences against IMGT/GENE-DB human TR gene sequences. A later analysis assigned CDR3 sequences and most-parsimonious VDJ recombination scenarios with the TCRdist pipeline. In a later analysis, each TCR beta chain was defined by its CDR3 amino acid sequence together with its V-gene family, and reads lacking a unique V-gene family were excluded. A later analysis removed 550 to 650 highly shared, low-generation-probability nucleotide sequences to deal with suspected cross-contamination and a sequencing artifact. A later analysis calculated a clonal expansion index for each public chain from normalized within-repertoire ranks of inferred template counts. Generation probabilities in a later analysis came from a VDJ recombination model fitted to out-of-frame rearrangements, and those results were checked against IGoR. In a later analysis, TCR-TCR, TCR-HLA and TCR-CMV co-occurrence was scored with hypergeometric tests, and a repertoire-size bias correction was applied to TCR pairs. A later analysis estimated false discovery rates by permuting HLA or CMV assignments 20 times. In a later analysis, co-occurring TCRs were grouped with DBSCAN, and TCRdist sequence similarity was added when clustering was performed within HLA-allele-positive subsets. For co-occurrence clustering, repertoires with fewer than 30,000 or more than 120,000 public chains were excluded, along with about five repertoires with anomalous nucleotide sharing. Not all clones reach the TCRdb copy of this immuneACCESS table, which keeps in-frame sequences only. Checked studies attribute under half of the gap to unresolved V genes and leave the rest unexplained. V, J and clone size are taken as reported in that table, and D and trimming were inferred from the DNA itself. The sample data list 150,000 to 200,000 clones, and around 83% of these were observed just once. The ten largest clones capture approximately 1.2% of the sample.

The sequence derives from a girl aged 2-10 years in good health and CMV-seropositive. Specimen: PBMCs. The V and J genes are TRBV30 and TRBJ1-3, and perhaps TRBD1 as D gene, on 6 matching bases. The CDR3 protein is CAWGRGALSGNTIYF. The DNA is as follows: TGTGCCTGGGGGAGGGGGGCCCTCTCTGGAAACACCATATATTTT.